This T cell receptor beta chain was identified in a study of blood T cell repertoires in COVID-19. As for the study in general: Acute and convalescent COVID-19 specimens originated in the United States, Italy and Spain. T cells, B-cell-depleted T cells, or PBMCs provided the cDNA or gDNA that served as material.

Under the authors' procedure: Amplification of reference gene primers was used by the study to estimate nucleated cell counts. The method was immunoSEQ multiplex PCR; TCRdb's version includes in-frame clones alone and lacks a portion of them. D and trimming come from the DNA, and the V and J calls and clone size come from that table. The sample has roughly 290,000 clones; over 75% are singletons. The CDR3 is 16 amino acids. CDR1 is SEHNR and CDR2 is FQNEAQ in the germline V gene (reference sequence). Trimming cost V 5 bases and J 6 bases; bases outside gene matches: 14. The specimen sequenced was peripheral blood. The receptor was isolated from a woman aged 55-69 years with acute or convalescent COVID-19. This chain links TRBV7-9 with TRBJ1-2; 8 bases agree with TRBD1. The CDR3 region has the DNA TGTGCCAGCAGCCTCCCCCGCGGACAGGGCTTGGATGGCTACACCTTC. This encodes CASSLPRGQGLDGYTF.